This T cell receptor (beta chain) is drawn from a study of blood T cell repertoires in COVID-19. Background on the study: The origin of the acute and convalescent COVID-19 samples was the United States, Italy and Spain. In each case, the material was cDNA or gDNA derived from T cells, B-cell-depleted T cells, or PBMCs.

The CDR3 is made up of 16 amino acids. CDR1 and CDR2 (germline): KGHDR, SFDVKD. With 4 bases removed from V and 9 bases from J, the gap between germline ends came to 21 bases. Study processing details: Estimation of nucleated cell counts relied on the amplification of reference gene primers. Sequenced by immunoSEQ multiplex PCR; TCRdb stores in-frame clones only, minus some. That table is the source of V, J and clone size, and D and trimming were worked out from the DNA. The table shows approximately 100,000 clones, with around 89% occurring only once. The chain couples TRBV24-1 to TRBJ2-1; D is undetermined. The receptor comes from a human donor with acute or convalescent COVID-19. The donor label of this sample is uncertain. Sequencing used peripheral blood. The DNA of the CDR3 is TGTGCCACCAGTGACAAAGTTCTTAACAACCCAACTGAGCAGTTCTTC. Its protein product is CATSDKVLNNPTEQFF.